The 30 T cell receptor beta chains in this list originate from one sample, sequenced in a study of blood T cells in healthy people across ages. Alongside a J-beta primer mix, a sample-barcoded 5' primer served in a second PCR lasting 7 to 11 cycles. TCRdb processed the 5' RACE reads anew with MiXCR; each CDR3 protein has one entry. Of over a million distinct CDR3 sequences in the sample, around 42% are singletons; the top ten hold roughly 7.9%. The sequenced material came from blood. All receptors come from a woman aged 18-29 years in good health.

The V gene is TRBV10-3, the J gene TRBJ2-4, with unresolved D. The J call is doubtful: the DNA matches TRBJ2-5 better. The germline gives CDR1 ENHRY, CDR2 SYGVKD. The CDR3 is 14 amino acids. The CDR3 loop reads CAISGNQRSETQYF. The CDR3 DNA reads as TGTGCCATCAGTGGGAACCAAAGGTCTGAGACCCAGTACTTC.

V usage is TRBV4-1 and J usage is TRBJ2-1; the D call may be TRBD1 or TRBD2 (6 bases each). Germline assignment: CDR1 MGHRA and CDR2 YSYEKL. V was pared by 4 bases and J by 3 bases, with 16 bases between. This CDR3 region has 16 residues. The CDR3 DNA reads TGCGCCAGCAGCCTCTCGAGGGGGGCCAACTACAATGAGCAGTTCTTC. This translates into CASSLSRGANYNEQFF.

The chain joins TRBV5-1 to TRBJ2-1; D assignment may be TRBD1 or TRBD2 (5 bases each). Germline V gene lookup returns CDR1 SGHRS and CDR2 YFSETQ. V was clipped by 3 bases and J by 5 bases, with 15 bases between them. The CDR3 totals 15 residues. The DNA of the CDR3 is TGCGCCAGCAGCTCCGGGACCGGGGCACACAATGAGCAGTTCTTC. It translates to CASSSGTGAHNEQFF.

CDR3: CASSPPHQGVEEKLFF. CDR3 bases: TGTGCCAGCAGCCCGCCTCACCAGGGGGTGGAGGAAAAACTGTTTTTT. The chain employs TRBV3-1 and TRBJ1-4, with 7 bases matching TRBD1. The CDR3 sequence is 16 residues long. CDR1 LGHDT and CDR2 YNNKEL come from the germline V gene (reference sequence). The ends lost 4 bases at V and 8 bases at J; junction bases unmatched: 13.

The chain uses TRBV5-1 and TRBJ1-6; D ambiguous. Trimming removed 0 bases at V and 10 bases at J, with 14 bases between. CDR3 size: 15 residues. The germline V gene encodes CDR1 SGHRS and CDR2 YFSETQ. CDR3 amino acids: CASSLESPEESPLHF. The CDR3 DNA reads TGCGCCAGCAGCTTGGAATCGCCGGAGGAGTCACCCCTCCACTTT.

This clonotype has just a few counts. The rearrangement joins TRBV6-6 to TRBJ2-3, with 12 bases identical to TRBD2. CDR3 size: 17 residues. Germline loops: CDR1 MNHNY, CDR2 SVGAGI (reference sequence). The V segment lost 2 bases and the J segment 2 bases; nucleotides outside the gene matches: 5. The DNA of the CDR3 is TGTGCCAGCAGTTACCCGACTAGCGGGAGCCCCACAGATACGCAGTATTTT. As protein: CASSYPTSGSPTDTQYF.

This clonotype showed up just a few times. The V gene is TRBV12-3 or TRBV12-4, the J gene TRBJ2-1; TRBD1 agrees at 7 bases. V trimming: 5 bases; J trimming: 8 bases; junction bases outside the gene matches: 15. The CDR3 extends over 16 amino acids. The CDR3 spells CASSGKGAAVVDEQFF. The CDR3, as DNA: TGTGCCAGCAGTGGGAAGGGGGCGGCGGTTGTCGATGAGCAGTTCTTC.

The CDR3 DNA reads as TGTGCCAGCAGCCACCGGGTCAACTACAATGAGCAGTACTTC. Encoded protein: CASSHRVNYNEQYF. The V call is TRBV7-9, the J call TRBJ2-7, with no clear D. The CDR3 sequence is 14 residues long. Germline V lookup: CDR1 SEHNR, CDR2 FQNEAQ (reference sequence). The V end was cut by 5 bases, the J end by 7 bases, with 18 bases between.

The chain employs TRBV3-1 and TRBJ2-5, with 8 nucleotides matching TRBD2. Germline-derived CDR1 and CDR2 are LGHDT and YNNKEL (reference sequence). V was clipped by 4 bases and J by 11 bases; unmatched bases: 18. The CDR3 sequence is 16 residues long. Here the CDR3 reads CASSLLHGLALNEQYF. In DNA form, the CDR3 reads TGTGCCAGCAGCCTCCTGCACGGACTAGCCCTCAATGAGCAGTACTTC.

The sample holds a few counts of this clonotype. This chain links TRBV20-1 with TRBJ1-2; perhaps TRBD1 as D (6 bases). The CDR3 sequence is 15 residues long. CDR1 and CDR2 (germline): DFQATT, SNEGSKA (reference sequence). V was shortened by 4 bases and J by 3 bases, with 18 bases between the two germline ends. CDR3 in DNA: TGCAGTGCTACGAACCCTCAGGGGTCCGACTATGGCTACACCTTC. Translation: CSATNPQGSDYGYTF.

The chain joins TRBV27 to TRBJ1-6; D call uncertain. V gave up 2 bases and J gave up 6 bases, with 8 bases separating them. The CDR3 consists of 14 residues. Germline lookup yields CDR1 MNHEY and CDR2 SMNVEV (reference sequence). CDR3 bases: TGTGCCAGCAGTTTAACTCGATCTAATTCACCCCTCCACTTT. This sequence encodes CASSLTRSNSPLHF.

The J gene is TRBJ1-1, the V gene TRBV29-1; 7 bases agree with TRBD1. Germline lookup yields CDR1 SQVTM and CDR2 ANQGSEA. CDR3 length equals 14 residues. V gave up 7 bases and J gave up 6 bases; unmatched junction bases: 14. In nucleotides, the CDR3 is TGCAGCGCCCCTCCGAGGGGGCCGTTTTCTGAAGCTTTCTTT. As protein: CSAPPRGPFSEAFF.

The chain has TRBV6-6 and TRBJ2-5; no clear D. This CDR3 comprises 14 residues. V lost 2 bases and J 4 bases, leaving 11 bases between the germline ends. Germline CDR1 reads MNHNY; CDR2 reads SVGAGI (reference sequence). CDR3 DNA: TGTGCCAGCAGTTACGCTTTTTCGGGAGAGACCCAGTACTTC. It yields the protein CASSYAFSGETQYF.

This clonotype was observed a few times. The rearrangement uses TRBV29-1 and TRBJ2-7, with D perhaps matching TRBD1 (6 bases). The CDR3 totals 14 residues. With 7 bases removed from V and 0 bases from J, the gap between germline ends came to 16 bases. Germline-derived CDR1 and CDR2 are SQVTM and ANQGSEA. CDR3 sequence reads: CSAAGTGSSYEQYF. The CDR3 bases are TGCAGCGCGGCCGGAACAGGGAGCTCCTACGAGCAGTACTTC.

This clonotype was detected a few times. The rearrangement uses TRBV5-1 and TRBJ1-1; 10 bases map to TRBD1. The germline V gene encodes CDR1 SGHRS and CDR2 YFSETQ. The junction had 2 bases not matched to a gene; V was cut back by 3 bases and J by 0 bases. The CDR3 totals 15 residues. CDR3 DNA sequence: TGCGCCAGCAGCTCGGGACAGGGGCTGAACACTGAAGCTTTCTTT. Its translation is CASSSGQGLNTEAFF. Filled out from reference TRBV5-1 and TRBJ1-1, the complete variable domain reads KAGVTQTPRYLIKTRGQQVTLSCSPISGHRSVSWYQQTPGQGLQFLFEYFSETQRNKGNFPGRFSGRQFSNSRSEMNVSTLELGDSALYLCASSSGQGLNTEAFFGQGTRLTVV.

In its sample, this clonotype was seen many times. The V gene is TRBV13, the J gene TRBJ2-5, with 7 bases aligning to TRBD1. CDR3 size: 14 residues. The trim removed 5 bases at V and 2 bases at J, leaving 5 bases unmatched. The germline gives CDR1 PRHDT, CDR2 FYEKMQ (reference sequence). CDR3: CASSLLTGQETQYF. CDR3 sequence (DNA): TGTGCCAGCAGCCTCCTGACAGGGCAAGAGACCCAGTACTTC.

The chain uses TRBV10-1 and TRBJ2-3; a weak D match, TRBD2 (5 bases). Trimming cost V 3 bases and J 0 bases, with 10 bases left between them. The CDR3 consists of 15 residues. Germline V gene sequence: CDR1 WNHNN, CDR2 SYGVQD (reference sequence). CDR3 region: CASSESGFSTDTQYF. CDR3 bases: TGCGCCAGCAGTGAATCGGGATTCAGCACAGATACGCAGTATTTT.

This clonotype was seen only a few times. This sequence joins TRBV4-1 and TRBJ2-5; 7 nucleotides align to TRBD1. The J segment lost 3 bases and the V segment lost 1 base, leaving 8 bases of the junction unmatched. Per germline, CDR1 MGHRA and CDR2 YSYEKL. This CDR3 has 16 amino acids. The CDR3 DNA reads as TGCGCCAGCAGCCAAGTTCGACAGGGCACAGAAGAGACCCAGTACTTC. Residues: CASSQVRQGTEETQYF.

The rearrangement joins TRBV7-6 to TRBJ2-3, with unresolved D. CDR1 and CDR2 (germline): SGHVS, FNYEAQ. The CDR3 contains 16 residues. Trimming removed 2 bases at V and 0 bases at J, with 12 bases between. In DNA form, the CDR3 reads TGTGCCAGCAGCTTACTCCCCTCCTCTAGCACAGATACGCAGTATTTT. Translation gives CASSLLPSSSTDTQYF.

The chain links TRBV20-1 to TRBJ2-1; D not resolved. CDR3 length: 11 residues. In germline, CDR1 is DFQATT, CDR2 SNEGSKA (reference sequence). V lost 4 bases, J lost 13 bases, and 14 bases lay in between. DNA of the CDR3: TGCAGTGCTACCACGGATACGACCCAGTTCTTC. Translating it yields CSATTDTTQFF.

V is TRBV3-1 and J is TRBJ1-4; D not resolved. The CDR3 spans 16 residues. With 2 bases removed from V and 3 bases from J, the gap between germline ends came to 13 bases. CDR1 is LGHDT, CDR2 YNNKEL, per germline (reference sequence). CDR3 loop: CASSQLVVSANEKLFF. In DNA form, the CDR3 reads TGTGCCAGCAGCCAATTGGTGGTTTCGGCTAATGAAAAACTGTTTTTT.

The chain has TRBV29-1 and TRBJ2-3; TRBD2 aligns across 11 bases. The CDR3 runs to 18 residues. V dropped 5 bases and J dropped 1; count of bases not matched to a gene: 14. Germline V gene lookup returns CDR1 SQVTM and CDR2 ANQGSEA. DNA of the CDR3: TGCAGCGTTCAGGGGAGTCCGGGACTAGCGGCGGGCACAGATACGCAGTATTTT. Protein: CSVQGSPGLAAGTDTQYF.

The rearrangement joins TRBV4-2 to TRBJ2-5; 7 bases align to TRBD2. V gave up 0 bases and J gave up 5 bases; unmatched junction bases: 6. From germline, CDR1 is LGHNA and CDR2 YNFKEQ. The CDR3 runs to 15 residues. CDR3 in DNA: TGTGCCAGCAGCCAAGAAGGGACTAAAGGGGAGACCCAGTACTTC. Protein product: CASSQEGTKGETQYF.

J is TRBJ2-1 and V is TRBV6-5; 7 bases match TRBD2. This CDR3 has 13 amino acids. With 8 bases clipped from V and 3 bases from J, the junction kept 4 bases outside the gene matches. Germline loops: CDR1 MNHEY, CDR2 SVGAGI. The CDR3 here is CASGTTHYNEQFF. CDR3 sequence (DNA): TGTGCCAGCGGGACTACCCACTACAATGAGCAGTTCTTC.

The rearrangement uses TRBV2 and TRBJ1-4; TRBD1 is a possible D gene (6 bases). Germline V gene data show CDR1 as SNHLY and CDR2 as FYNNEI. The CDR3 has 14 amino acids. Trimming stripped 8 bases from V and 0 bases from J, with 10 bases between. The DNA of the CDR3 is TGTGCCAGCGGCGGACAGTCAACTAATGAAAAACTGTTTTTT. Translated: CASGGQSTNEKLFF.

The chain is built from TRBV9 and TRBJ1-2, with a weak D call TRBD1 (5 bases). CDR3 length: 16 amino acids. Germline CDR1 is SGDLS and CDR2 is YYNGEE. V lost 2 bases and J 1 base, leaving 15 bases between the germline ends. The CDR3 DNA is TGTGCCAGCAGCGTTATGCCGACAGAGCTTAACTATGGCTACACCTTC. It translates to CASSVMPTELNYGYTF. Together with reference TRBV9 and TRBJ1-2, the CDR3 gives the full variable domain: DSGVTQTPKHLITATGQRVTLRCSPRSGDLSVYWYQQSLDQGLQFLIQYYNGEERAKGNILERFSAQQFPDLHSELNLSSLELGDSALYFCASSVMPTELNYGYTFGSGTRLTVV.

This chain joins TRBV2 and TRBJ2-4, with 12 bases aligning to TRBD2. The J call may be incorrect, as the DNA end agrees better with TRBJ2-7. CDR3 length equals 16 residues. Germline CDR1 reads SNHLY; CDR2 reads FYNNEI. The CDR3 bases are TGTGCCAGCTTTGAGACTAGCGGGGGATCCTCCTACGAGCAGTACTTC. Its translation is CASFETSGGSSYEQYF.

This clonotype appeared a few times. The chain couples TRBV29-1 to TRBJ1-4; D call uncertain. CDR1 SQVTM and CDR2 ANQGSEA come from the germline V gene. V was trimmed by 6 bases and J by 0 bases, leaving 11 bases between them. The CDR3 is 14 residues long. CDR3 residues: CSVDDPTTNEKLFF. In DNA, the CDR3 is TGCAGCGTGGATGACCCTACAACTAATGAAAAACTGTTTTTT.

For this clonotype: A read error may account for a junction end that differs from germline. V usage is TRBV5-6 and J usage is TRBJ2-4; tentatively, D is TRBD2 (6 bases). The CDR3 has 15 residues. CDR1 is SGHDT and CDR2 is YYEEEE in the germline V gene. CDR3 region: CASSPGVLAKNIQHF. The CDR3 DNA reads TGTGCCAGCAGCCCGGGGGTCCTAGCCAAAAACATTCAGCACTTC.

In its sample, this clonotype was seen a few times. V and J are TRBV7-9 and TRBJ1-6; unclear D gene. The CDR3 extends over 12 amino acids. Germline V lookup: CDR1 SEHNR, CDR2 FQNEAQ (reference sequence). V shed 7 bases and J shed 12 bases, with 13 bases lying between them. CDR3 amino acids: CASNQGREPLHF. The CDR3 coding sequence is TGTGCCAGCAACCAAGGACGGGAACCCCTCCACTTT.